The 8 T cell receptor beta chains below all came from one sample that was sequenced in a study of blood T cell repertoires in COVID-19 (dated by TCRdb to 2018 to 2021). Receptor libraries were prepared by the immunoSEQ multiplex PCR assay. The clones in this table, taken by TCRdb from immuneACCESS, are in-frame only. Not every clone is retained; where verified, under half of the shortfall comes from an unresolved V gene, and the cause of the rest is unknown. The sample profile shows about 190,000 clones; 78% of them were found once. Approximately 3% of the sample is in the top ten clones. The sequenced sample was peripheral blood. The receptors originated from a woman of 80 years or more with active or convalescent COVID-19.

This chain links TRBV3-1 (or the pseudogene TRBV3-2) with TRBJ2-3, with 10 bases identical to TRBD1. The CDR3 is 19 amino acids. Trimming at V came to 1 base and at J to 3 bases, leaving 13 bases not matched to a gene. Germline CDR1 is LGHDT and CDR2 is YNNKEL (reference sequence). The CDR3 DNA follows: TGTGCCAGCAGCCAAGTCTTTCCCGGGACAGGGGAGGGTACAGATACGCAGTATTTT. This sequence encodes CASSQVFPGTGEGTDTQYF.

This sequence joins TRBV28 and TRBJ1-4, with 8 bases matching TRBD1. The V gene's germline CDR1 is MDHEN and CDR2 SYDVKM. V lost 6 bases, J lost 6 bases, and 15 bases stayed unmatched. This CDR3 contains 17 residues. Here the CDR3 DNA reads TGTGCCAGCAGACCGGACAGGGCTAGATACGGTCATGAAAAACTGTTTTTT. This gives the protein CASRPDRARYGHEKLFF.

This clone was observed at least ten times. V is TRBV3-1 (or the pseudogene TRBV3-2) and J is TRBJ1-5; D remains unclear. The CDR3 consists of 12 residues. The V end lost 1 base, the J end lost 10 bases, and 8 bases lay between the germline ends. Germline CDR1 reads LGHDT; CDR2 reads YNNKEL (reference sequence). The DNA for the CDR3 is TGTGCCAGCAGCCAAGGGAGTCTCCCCCAGCATTTT. Its translation: CASSQGSLPQHF.

The chain couples TRBV25-1 to TRBJ2-5, with 10 bases lining up with TRBD2. The CDR3 runs to 12 residues. CDR1 and CDR2 (germline): MGHDK, SYGVNS. V lost 8 bases to trimming and J lost 5 bases; unmatched junction nucleotides: 2. This CDR3 reads CASLTSGETQYF. Written as DNA, the CDR3 is TGTGCCAGCCTGACTAGCGGGGAGACCCAGTACTTC.

A single count supports this clone. The V call is TRBV19, the J call TRBJ2-7; 8 positions match TRBD1. This CDR3 is built from 14 residues. Germline CDR1 LNHDA, CDR2 SQIVND (reference sequence). V dropped 4 bases and J dropped 0; count of bases not matched to a gene: 2. In nucleotides, the CDR3 is TGTGCCAGTAGTACGGGGACAGGCTCCTACGAGCAGTACTTC. Translated: CASSTGTGSYEQYF.

This clone was recorded once. J is TRBJ1-2 and V is TRBV29-1, with TRBD1 matching over 9 bases. CDR1 and CDR2 (germline): SQVTM, ANQGSEA. The CDR3 is 14 residues long. Trimming cost V 3 bases and J 5 bases; bases outside gene matches: 7. The CDR3 DNA sequence: TGCAGCGTTGAGCCACAGGGGGCTGGGTATGGCTACACCTTC. It yields the protein CSVEPQGAGYGYTF.

The rearrangement uses TRBV6-6 and TRBJ2-7; the match to TRBD1 covers 9 bases. V was clipped by 7 bases and J by 3 bases; unmatched bases: 7. This CDR3 has 14 amino acids. Per germline, CDR1 MNHNY and CDR2 SVGAGI (reference sequence). CDR3: CASTEKGQGYEQYF. The CDR3 bases are TGTGCCAGCACCGAGAAGGGACAGGGCTACGAGCAGTACTTC.

This clone was seen a handful of times. V gene TRBV18 combines with J gene TRBJ2-3, with 13 bases that match TRBD2. Germline V gives CDR1 KGHSH, CDR2 LQKENI. With 2 bases clipped from V and 1 base from J, the junction kept 15 bases outside the gene matches. CDR3 length: 21 residues. The CDR3: CASSPFATSGGAPPRTDTQYF. The CDR3 nucleotides read TGTGCCAGCTCACCATTTGCAACTAGCGGGGGGGCACCCCCCCGCACAGATACGCAGTATTTT.